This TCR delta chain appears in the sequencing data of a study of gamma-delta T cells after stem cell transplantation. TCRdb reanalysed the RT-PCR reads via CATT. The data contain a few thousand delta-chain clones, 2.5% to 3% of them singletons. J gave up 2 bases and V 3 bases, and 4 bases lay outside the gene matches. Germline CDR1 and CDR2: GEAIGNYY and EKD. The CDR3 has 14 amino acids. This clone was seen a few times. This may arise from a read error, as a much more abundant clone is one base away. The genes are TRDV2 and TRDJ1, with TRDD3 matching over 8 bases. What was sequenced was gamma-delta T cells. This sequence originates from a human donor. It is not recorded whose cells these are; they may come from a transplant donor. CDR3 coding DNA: TGTGCCTGTGACGCCGTGGGGGATACCGATAAACTCATCTTT. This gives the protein CACDAVGDTDKLIF.